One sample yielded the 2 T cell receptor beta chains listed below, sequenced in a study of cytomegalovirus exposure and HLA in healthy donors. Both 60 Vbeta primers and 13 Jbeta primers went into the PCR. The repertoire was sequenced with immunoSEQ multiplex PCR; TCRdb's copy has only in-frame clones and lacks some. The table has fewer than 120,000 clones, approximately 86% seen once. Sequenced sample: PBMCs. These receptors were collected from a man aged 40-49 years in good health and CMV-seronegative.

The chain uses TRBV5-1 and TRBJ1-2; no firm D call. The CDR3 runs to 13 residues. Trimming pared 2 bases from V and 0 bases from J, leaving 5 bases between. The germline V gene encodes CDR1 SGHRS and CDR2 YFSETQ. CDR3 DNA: TGCGCCAGCAGCTTCACATCTAACTATGGCTACACCTTC. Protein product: CASSFTSNYGYTF.

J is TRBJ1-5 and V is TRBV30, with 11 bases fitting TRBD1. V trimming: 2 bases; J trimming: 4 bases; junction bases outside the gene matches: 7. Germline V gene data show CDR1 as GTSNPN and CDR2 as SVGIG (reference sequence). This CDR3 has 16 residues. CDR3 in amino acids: CAWSSPGTGGNQPQHF. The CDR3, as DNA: TGTGCCTGGAGTAGCCCCGGGACAGGGGGGAATCAGCCCCAGCATTTT.